This TCR beta chain originates from a study of cytomegalovirus exposure and HLA in healthy donors. V was clipped by 4 bases and J by 4 bases; unmatched bases: 10. The CDR3 is 16 amino acids. From germline, CDR1 is SGHTA and CDR2 FQGTGA. The PCR was carried out with 60 Vbeta primers and 13 Jbeta primers. Profiling relied on immunoSEQ multiplex PCR, and the TCRdb table lists in-frame clones only, not all of them. This table has some 200,000 clones, roughly 80% appearing once. This chain uses TRBV7-3 with TRBJ2-3; 8 bases align to TRBD2. The TCR was taken from a female donor in good health and CMV-seronegative. The source material was PBMCs. Here the CDR3 reads CASSSVAGTGADTQYF. CDR3 sequence (DNA): TGTGCCAGCAGCTCAGTAGCGGGGACCGGCGCAGATACGCAGTATTTT.